This T cell receptor beta chain originates from a study of CD8 T cells in Susac syndrome. In the study overall: Patients with Susac syndrome were therapy-naive, on corticosteroids, or on intravenous immunoglobulin alone at the time that blood was drawn.

Overall study findings and caveats: As the study acknowledged, the number of individuals in its TCR sequencing and HLA analysis was relatively small.

With random hexamers, roughly 0.5 to 1 ug RNA was reverse transcribed. TCRdb reanalysed the immunoSEQ multiplex PCR reads using MiXCR and keeps one entry per CDR3 protein. Counted here are some 190,000 distinct CDR3 sequences, 94% occurring once; the ten biggest clones make up 0.15% to 0.2%. To note about this clonotype: The antigen remains unidentified.

With 6 bases removed from V and 9 bases from J, the gap between germline ends came to 21 bases. Looked up from germline, CDR1 is DFQATT and CDR2 is SNEGSKA (reference sequence). This CDR3 contains 14 residues. This receptor was identified in a human donor with Susac syndrome. Sequencing used CD4+ T cells from PBMCs. The gene calls are TRBV20-1 and TRBJ1-5; D is possibly TRBD1 (6 bases). CDR3 in amino acids: CSANMDSSEGPQHF. Written as DNA, the CDR3 is TGCAGTGCGAATATGGACAGCTCTGAAGGGCCCCAGCATTTT.